This note documents a single T cell receptor beta chain sequence. Per the germline V gene, CDR1 is WSHSY and CDR2 is SAAADI. The CDR3 contains 14 residues. V lost 4 bases and J lost 0, with 9 bases in between. These data belong to a study of blood T cell repertoires in COVID-19. Original data processing: Reference gene primer amplification yielded estimated nucleated cell counts. Assay: immunoSEQ multiplex PCR; the TCRdb copy retains only in-frame clones and omits some. Clone size and V and J calls were adopted from that table, with D and trimming inferred from the DNA. The profile shows 200,000 to 300,000 clones, 75% to 85% of them singletons.

The source of this sequence is a woman aged 50 to 65 with acute COVID-19. The specimen sequenced was PBMCs or T cells enriched from blood (not recorded which). This chain uses TRBV10-2 with TRBJ1-1, with D possibly TRBD1 on 6 matching bases. The DNA of the CDR3 is TGCGCCAGCAGTGTGCAGGGGTTGAACACTGAAGCTTTCTTT. It translates to CASSVQGLNTEAFF.